The rows below give T cell receptor beta chains drawn from one sample of a study of blood T cells in healthy people across ages. TCRdb analysed the 5' RACE reads with MiXCR anew, one entry per CDR3 protein. The sample has approximately 1.5 million distinct CDR3 sequences; 35% to 45% are singletons. Sequenced input: blood. These TCRs come from a woman aged 18-29 years in good health. Both conserved end residues are part of each CDR3. A D gene is named only where the DNA matches it firmly. The size field is filled for only some rows; it gives once, few, many or a size class.

V gene,CDR3 length,J gene,D gene,clone size,CDR3 DNA,CDR3 protein
TRBV6-5,16,TRBJ2-5,TRBD2,NA,TGTGCCAGCAGTCGGACTAGCGGGGCCATAACCGAGACCCAGTACTTC,CASSRTSGAITETQYF
TRBV20-1,13,TRBJ1-6,NA,few,TGCAGTGCTAGATCATCTTATAATTCACCCCTCCACTTT,CSARSSYNSPLHF
TRBV14,15,TRBJ2-7,TRBD1,few,TGTGCCAGCAGCCAATTAGGACAGGGTGACAACGAGCAGTACTTC,CASSQLGQGDNEQYF
TRBV7-9,14,TRBJ1-1,NA,NA,TGTGCCAGCAGCTCAATAATAGGGAACACTGAAGCTTTCTTT,CASSSIIGNTEAFF
TRBV12-3/TRBV12-4,13,TRBJ1-1,NA,NA,TGTGCCAGCATGGTTACGGGGAACACTGAAGCTTTCTTT,CASMVTGNTEAFF
TRBV20-1,15,TRBJ2-3,TRBD2,NA,TGCAATGCTCCGCGACTAGCGGATAGCACAGATACGCAGTATTTT,CNAPRLADSTDTQYF
TRBV4-3,15,TRBJ1-1,NA,NA,TGCGCCAGCAGCCAAGCTCTGAGGACCGGGTTTGAAGCTTTCTTT,CASSQALRTGFEAFF
TRBV12-3/TRBV12-4,13,TRBJ2-2,NA,few,TGTGCCAGCACCTTGGTTGGGACCGGGGAGCTGTTTTTT,CASTLVGTGELFF
TRBV7-3,16,TRBJ2-1,NA,NA,TGTGCCAGCAGCCCGGGGATCAGCCACGTGATGGATGAGCAGTTCTTC,CASSPGISHVMDEQFF
TRBV7-2,13,TRBJ1-2,NA,few,TGTGCCAGCACCGGGGGGCGGGTCTATGGCTACACCTTC,CASTGGRVYGYTF
TRBV4-3,17,TRBJ2-1,NA,NA,TGCGCCAGCAGCCCGAGAATGACAGACACCCTTCTCAATGAGCAGTTCTTC,CASSPRMTDTLLNEQFF
TRBV29-1,15,TRBJ1-1,TRBD1,NA,TGCAGCGTTGACCGACAGGGAGACGGCGGTACTGAAGCTTTCTTT,CSVDRQGDGGTEAFF
TRBV4-1,17,TRBJ2-1,TRBD2,once,TGCGCCAGCAGCCAAGTCGGTCGGGGGGGCCCGGTCAATGAGCAGTTCTTC,CASSQVGRGGPVNEQFF
TRBV12-3/TRBV12-4,15,TRBJ2-1,TRBD2,NA,TGTGCCAGCAGTCCGACTAGCGGGGGCTTCGAGACCCAGTTCTTC,CASSPTSGGFETQFF
TRBV2,14,TRBJ2-3,NA,few,TGTGCCAGCAACTCTGAGGGGGGAGAAGATACGCAGTATTTT,CASNSEGGEDTQYF
TRBV20-1,17,TRBJ2-7,TRBD2,few,TGTAGTGCCTTAGATGATCAGGGCGGGAGTTATCCCTACGAGCAGTACTTC,CSALDDQGGSYPYEQYF
TRBV20-1,12,TRBJ1-1,NA,NA,TGCAGGGCTCCTCAGGGAACCACTGAAGCTTTCTTT,CRAPQGTTEAFF
TRBV20-1,14,TRBJ2-4,NA,NA,TGCAGTGCCCCACCGCTGGGGCCCCAAAACATTCAGTACTTC,CSAPPLGPQNIQYF
TRBV6-5,15,TRBJ2-2,TRBD2,few,TGTGCCAGCAGTCCAAGCGGGGGGGTAGCCGGGGAGCTGTTTTTT,CASSPSGGVAGELFF
TRBV29-1,13,TRBJ1-4,NA,NA,TGCAGCGTCTCGGGGAGACAGAATGAAGAACTGTTTTTT,CSVSGRQNEELFF
TRBV4-3,15,TRBJ2-3,TRBD1,NA,TGCGCCAGCAGCCAAGGGGACAGCGGCACAGATACGCAGTATTTT,CASSQGDSGTDTQYF
TRBV6-2/TRBV6-3,12,TRBJ2-1,NA,few,TGTGCCAGCAGTCCGGCGGAGGAGGAGCAGTTCTTC,CASSPAEEEQFF
TRBV5-1,15,TRBJ1-2,TRBD1,NA,TGCGCCAGCAGCCTCGGGACAGGGGGCGCCTATGGCTACACCTTC,CASSLGTGGAYGYTF
TRBV10-3,14,TRBJ1-1,NA,few,TGTGCCATCGGTGAGGGGAGTACAAGTCCTGAAGCTTTCTTT,CAIGEGSTSPEAFF
TRBV6-5,15,TRBJ2-7,NA,few,TGTGCCAGCAGTTACTGGGCGGGACGGATATACGAGCAGTACTTC,CASSYWAGRIYEQYF
TRBV27,13,TRBJ1-6,TRBD1,NA,TGTGCCAGCGCTGGACAGGGGGGGGAGTCCCTCCACTTT,CASAGQGGESLHF
TRBV7-2,12,TRBJ2-1,TRBD1,NA,TGTGCCAGCAGCTTAAGGGACAGGGGGCAGTTCTTC,CASSLRDRGQFF
TRBV30,13,TRBJ2-1,NA,NA,TGTGCCTGGAAGATGCCAGGAACAAATGAGCAGTTCTTC,CAWKMPGTNEQFF
TRBV4-3,15,TRBJ2-1,NA,many,TGCGCCAGCAGCCAAGATGGGAACAGGATGAATGAGCAGTTCTTC,CASSQDGNRMNEQFF
TRBV7-2,15,TRBJ2-5,TRBD2,NA,TGTGCCAGCAGCACGACTAGCGGAGGGGTAGAGACCCAGTACTTC,CASSTTSGGVETQYF
TRBV7-2,13,TRBJ1-1,NA,few,TGTGCCAGCAGTAAGGACGGGAACACTGAAGCTTTCTTT,CASSKDGNTEAFF
TRBV27,16,TRBJ2-5,NA,NA,TGTGCCAGCAGTTTAGAGAAGTCGAACCCTCTGGAGACCCAGTACTTC,CASSLEKSNPLETQYF
TRBV20-1,14,TRBJ2-7,NA,NA,TGCAGTGCTGTGCGGACTATTACCTCCTACGAGCAGTACTTC,CSAVRTITSYEQYF
TRBV5-1,16,TRBJ2-1,TRBD1,many,TGCGCCAGCAGCACGGGACAGCCTCTCTCCTACAATGAGCAGTTCTTC,CASSTGQPLSYNEQFF
TRBV29-1,15,TRBJ2-1,TRBD2,NA,TGCAGCGGTTACGGAAGACTAGCGGGAACCGGTGAGCAGTTCTTC,CSGYGRLAGTGEQFF
TRBV6-6,15,TRBJ2-1,TRBD2,few,TGTGCCAGCAGTATATCCCGGGGGGCCTACAATGAGCAGTTCTTC,CASSISRGAYNEQFF
TRBV7-9,14,TRBJ1-1,TRBD1,NA,TGTGCCGGCAGCCACAGAACAGGGGCCACTGAAGCTTTCTTT,CAGSHRTGATEAFF
TRBV12-3/TRBV12-4,15,TRBJ2-7,TRBD2,few,TGTGCCAGCAGTGGCGGGACTAGGAGAGAGGACGAGCAGTACTTC,CASSGGTRREDEQYF
TRBV2,14,TRBJ2-3,NA,few,TGTGCCAGCAGTGAAGCAACTCCTGCAGATACGCAGTATTTT,CASSEATPADTQYF
TRBV4-3,16,TRBJ2-7,NA,few,TGCGCCAGCAGCCAAGATCCTGACCTCTTAAGCTACGAGCAGTACTTC,CASSQDPDLLSYEQYF
TRBV12-3/TRBV12-4,17,TRBJ1-5,NA,few,TGTGCCAGCAGTTTAGCGGGGTCGGGGCGTAGCAATCAGCCCCAGCATTTT,CASSLAGSGRSNQPQHF
TRBV20-1,13,TRBJ1-1,NA,few,TGCAGTGCTAGGATAGGGCCGAACACTGAAGCTTTCTTT,CSARIGPNTEAFF
TRBV5-5,15,TRBJ2-3,NA,NA,TGTGCCAGCCGACGTTTACTTACTAGCACAGATACGCAGTATTTT,CASRRLLTSTDTQYF
TRBV7-9,13,TRBJ2-5,NA,few,TGTGCCAGCAGTTTCCCTAGCCAAGAGACCCAGTACTTC,CASSFPSQETQYF
TRBV4-1,15,TRBJ2-3,NA,NA,TGCGCCAGCAGCCAGGTTGGACTGAACACAGATACGCAGTATTTT,CASSQVGLNTDTQYF
TRBV27,13,TRBJ2-3,NA,NA,TGTGCCAGCAGCACCACCCCGACAGATACGCAGTATTTT,CASSTTPTDTQYF
TRBV20-1,12,TRBJ2-1,NA,NA,TGCAGTGCTAGAGATGGGAGGTGGGAGCAGTTCTTC,CSARDGRWEQFF
TRBV27,12,TRBJ2-1,NA,NA,TGTGCCAGCAGTCCAAACAGGGCTGAGCAGTTCTTC,CASSPNRAEQFF
TRBV4-1,13,TRBJ1-4,NA,few,TGCGCCAGCAGCCTCTTGGCGGGTGAAAAACTGTTTTTT,CASSLLAGEKLFF
TRBV20-1,17,TRBJ1-5,NA,NA,TGCAGTGCTAGAGATCAGGGCAGCCCGTATAGCAATCAGCCCCAGCATTTT,CSARDQGSPYSNQPQHF
TRBV5-1,14,TRBJ1-1,NA,few,TGCGCCAGCAGCTTGGATTGGGGGGCGACTGAAGCTTTCTTT,CASSLDWGATEAFF
TRBV5-1,15,TRBJ2-3,NA,few,TGCGCCAGCTCTAACCTAACTAGTCGTGCAGATACGCAGTATTTT,CASSNLTSRADTQYF